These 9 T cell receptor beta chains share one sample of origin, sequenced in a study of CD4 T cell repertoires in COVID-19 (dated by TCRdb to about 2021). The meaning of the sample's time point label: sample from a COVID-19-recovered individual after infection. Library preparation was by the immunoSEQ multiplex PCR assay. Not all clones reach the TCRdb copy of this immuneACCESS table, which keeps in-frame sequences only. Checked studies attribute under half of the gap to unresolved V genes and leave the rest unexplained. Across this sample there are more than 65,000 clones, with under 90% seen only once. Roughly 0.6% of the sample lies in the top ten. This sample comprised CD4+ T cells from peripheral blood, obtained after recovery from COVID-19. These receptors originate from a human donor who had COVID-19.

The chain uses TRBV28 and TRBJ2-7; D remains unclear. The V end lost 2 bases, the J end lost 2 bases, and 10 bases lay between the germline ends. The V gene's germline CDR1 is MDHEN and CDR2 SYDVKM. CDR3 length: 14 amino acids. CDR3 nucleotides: TGTGCCAGCAGTTTACAGGTCACCACCTACGAGCAGTACTTC. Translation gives CASSLQVTTYEQYF.

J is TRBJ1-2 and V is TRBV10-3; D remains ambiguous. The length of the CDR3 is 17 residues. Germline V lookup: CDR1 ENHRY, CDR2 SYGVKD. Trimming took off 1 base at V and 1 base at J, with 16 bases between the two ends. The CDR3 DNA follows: TGTGCCATCAGTGAGTTCGGGGAAGGGAACTATAACTATGGCTACACCTTC. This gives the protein CAISEFGEGNYNYGYTF.

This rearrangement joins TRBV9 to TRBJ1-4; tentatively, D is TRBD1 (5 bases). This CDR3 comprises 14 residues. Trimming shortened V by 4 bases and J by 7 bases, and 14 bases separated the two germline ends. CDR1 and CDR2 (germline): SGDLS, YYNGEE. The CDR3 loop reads CASSQQNGGEKLFF. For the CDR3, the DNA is TGTGCCAGCAGCCAGCAAAACGGGGGTGAAAAACTGTTTTTT. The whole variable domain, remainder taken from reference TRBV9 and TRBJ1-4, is DSGVTQTPKHLITATGQRVTLRCSPRSGDLSVYWYQQSLDQGLQFLIQYYNGEERAKGNILERFSAQQFPDLHSELNLSSLELGDSALYFCASSQQNGGEKLFFGSGTQLSVL.

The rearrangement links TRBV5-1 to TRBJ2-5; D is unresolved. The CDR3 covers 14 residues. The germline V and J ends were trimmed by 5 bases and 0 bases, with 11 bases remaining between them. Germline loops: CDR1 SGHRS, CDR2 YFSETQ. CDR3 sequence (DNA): TGCGCCAGCAGTTACGGGTTAGACCAAGAGACCCAGTACTTC. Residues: CASSYGLDQETQYF. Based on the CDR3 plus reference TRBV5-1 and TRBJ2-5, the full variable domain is KAGVTQTPRYLIKTRGQQVTLSCSPISGHRSVSWYQQTPGQGLQFLFEYFSETQRNKGNFPGRFSGRQFSNSRSEMNVSTLELGDSALYLCASSYGLDQETQYFGPGTRLLVL.

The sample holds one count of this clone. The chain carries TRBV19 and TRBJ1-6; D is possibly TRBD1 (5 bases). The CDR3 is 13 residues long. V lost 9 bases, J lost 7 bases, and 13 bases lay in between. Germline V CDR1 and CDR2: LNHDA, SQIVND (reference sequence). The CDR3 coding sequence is TGTGCCAGCCTCGGGGCGTACAATTCACCCCTCCACTTT. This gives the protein CASLGAYNSPLHF.

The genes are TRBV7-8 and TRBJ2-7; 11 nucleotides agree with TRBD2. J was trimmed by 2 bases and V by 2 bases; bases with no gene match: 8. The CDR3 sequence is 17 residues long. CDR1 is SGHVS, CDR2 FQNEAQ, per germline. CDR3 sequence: CASSLSASGGTTYEQYF. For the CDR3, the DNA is TGTGCCAGCAGCTTATCGGCTAGCGGGGGGACGACCTACGAGCAGTACTTC.

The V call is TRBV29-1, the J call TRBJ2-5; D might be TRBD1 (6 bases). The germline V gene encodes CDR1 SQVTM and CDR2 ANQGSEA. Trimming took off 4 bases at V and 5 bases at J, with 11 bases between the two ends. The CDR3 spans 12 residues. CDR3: CSVGQGTETQYF. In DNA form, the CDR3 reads TGCAGCGTTGGTCAGGGGACGGAGACCCAGTACTTC.

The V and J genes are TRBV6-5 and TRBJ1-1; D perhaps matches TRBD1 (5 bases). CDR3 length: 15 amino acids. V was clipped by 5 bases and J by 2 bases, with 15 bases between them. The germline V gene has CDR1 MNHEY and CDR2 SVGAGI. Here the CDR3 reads CASSRLGDGNTEAFF. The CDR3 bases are TGTGCCAGCAGTAGGCTAGGGGACGGAAACACTGAAGCTTTCTTT.

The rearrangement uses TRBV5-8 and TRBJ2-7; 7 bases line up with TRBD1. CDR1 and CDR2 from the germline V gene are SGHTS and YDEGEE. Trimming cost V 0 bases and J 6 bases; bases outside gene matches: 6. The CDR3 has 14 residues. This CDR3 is CASSLVGQNSEQYF. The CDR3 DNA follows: TGTGCCAGCAGCTTGGTGGGACAGAATTCCGAGCAGTACTTC.